These 17 T cell receptor delta chains came from one sample sequenced in a study of γδ T cells in repeated Plasmodium falciparum infection. Bulk repertoires came from Vgamma9/Vdelta2+ or Vdelta2-negative gammadelta T cells flow-sorted from PBMC. TCRdb re-identified clones in the multiplex PCR reads via CATT. The profile shows tens of thousands of delta-chain clones, less than 1% of them singletons. What was sequenced was gamma-delta T cells from blood. All receptors derive from a pool of human donors (malaria-infected and uninfected, not separated).

This clone was picked up many times. This DNA translates differently at residue 15 from the TCRdb protein, which is that of a much larger clone; a read error is likely, and the protein shown is the DNA's own translation. The chain is built from TRDV2 and TRDJ1, with 12 nucleotides matching TRDD3. There are 16 residues in the CDR3. Germline V gene data show CDR1 as GEAIGNYY and CDR2 as EKD. CDR3 region: CACDLLGDTGTDKLTF. CDR3 DNA: TGTGCCTGTGACCTACTGGGGGATACAGGTACCGATAAACTCACCTTT.

Comments on this clone: The TCRdb record carries a much larger clone's protein, which differs from this DNA's translation at residue 10; a read error is the likely cause, and the protein listed here is the DNA translation. This chain links TRDV2 with TRDJ1; maybe TRDD3 (6 bases). V was shortened by 1 base and J by 0 bases, with 20 bases between the two germline ends. CDR1 is GEAIGNYY, CDR2 EKD, per germline. The CDR3 runs to 18 residues. CDR3 coding DNA: TGTGCCTGTGACACGATGGAAGGGGGACCCCCGTACACCGATAAACTCATCTTT. It is translated as CACDTMEGGPPYTDKLIF.

Turning to this clone: The protein recorded in TCRdb matches a much larger clone and deviates from this DNA's translation at residue 8, suggesting a read error; the protein here is obtained by translating the DNA. The rearrangement joins TRDV2 to TRDJ1; TRDD3 matches 9 bases. No J gene was available from TCRdb, and it was assigned here by a germline match of the DNA. The V segment lost 1 base and the J segment 2 bases; nucleotides outside the gene matches: 10. CDR1 is GEAIGNYY, CDR2 EKD, per germline. This CDR3 region has 17 residues. The CDR3 nucleotides are TGTGCCTGTGACACGATGTACCGGGGGATACCGACCGATAAACTCATCTTT. Amino acid sequence: CACDTMYRGIPTDKLIF.

Concerning this clone: The protein in TCRdb stems from a much larger clone and differs at residue 16 from this DNA's translation, likely a read error; here the protein is translated from the DNA. This sequence joins TRDV1 and TRDJ1, with TRDD3 matching 9 bases. TCRdb leaves out the J gene; it was filled in here by matching the DNA to germline. This CDR3 is built from 22 residues. Trimming at V came to 2 bases and at J to 3 bases, leaving 25 bases not matched to a gene. Germline V lookup: CDR1 TSWWSYY, CDR2 QGS. CDR3 region: CALGETFGSYEEAGGCADKLIF. For the CDR3, the DNA is TGTGCTCTTGGGGAAACCTTTGGTTCCTACGAAGAGGCTGGGGGATGCGCCGATAAACTCATCTTT.

There are many counts of this clone. The TCRdb protein comes from a much larger clone and disagrees with this DNA's translation at residue 12, likely due to a read error; the protein given here is derived from the DNA. V and J are TRDV2 and TRDJ1; D possibly corresponds to TRDD3 (6 bases). The germline gives CDR1 GEAIGNYY, CDR2 EKD. This CDR3 is 19 amino acids long. V gave up 0 bases and J gave up 0 bases, with 22 bases separating them. DNA of the CDR3: TGTGCCTGTGACACCGTGGGCAGTGTGGTGGGGGGCCACACCGATAAACTCATCTTT. Its translation is CACDTVGSVVGGHTDKLIF.

This clone was found a few times. A read error likely explains why the TCRdb protein, taken from a much larger clone, differs from this DNA's translation at residue 11; the protein shown is translated from the DNA. The chain carries TRDV2 and TRDJ2; D might be TRDD3 (5 bases). The CDR3 is 17 amino acids. Germline assignment: CDR1 GEAIGNYY and CDR2 EKD. Trimming stripped 0 bases from V and 6 bases from J, with 19 bases between. The CDR3 region is CACDTVVPGAWPAQLFF. The DNA of the CDR3 is TGTGCCTGTGACACCGTAGTCCCGGGGGCCTGGCCAGCACAACTCTTCTTT.

This clone was detected many times. V is TRDV1 and J is TRDJ1, with 7 bases fitting TRDD2. With 4 bases clipped from V and 0 bases from J, the junction kept 26 bases outside the gene matches. The CDR3 is 22 amino acids. The germline V gene encodes CDR1 TSWWSYY and CDR2 QGS. The CDR3 DNA reads TGTGCTCTTGGGGGAGTACCCCCAAATGGATTCCTACGAGGTCCCTACACCGATAAACTCATCTTT. Its protein product is CALGGVPPNGFLRGPYTDKLIF.

Worth noting for this clone: The protein recorded in TCRdb matches a much larger clone and deviates from this DNA's translation at residue 12, suggesting a read error; the protein here is obtained by translating the DNA. The genes are TRDV2 and TRDJ1, with 7 bases matching TRDD3. TCRdb records no J gene; here it was assigned by comparing the DNA to germline. The J segment lost 1 base and the V segment lost 3 bases, leaving 16 bases of the junction unmatched. Germline lookup yields CDR1 GEAIGNYY and CDR2 EKD. The CDR3 loop spans 18 amino acids. CDR3 in amino acids: CACDPKEEHWGSTDKLIF. As DNA, the CDR3 is TGTGCCTGTGACCCAAAGGAGGAGCACTGGGGTAGCACCGATAAACTCATCTTT.

As to this clone: TCRdb shows a much larger clone's protein in place of this DNA's translation, and the two differ at residue 4, likely through a read error; the protein shown is translated from the DNA. The chain joins TRDV2 to TRDJ1, with 10 nucleotides matching TRDD3. Germline values: CDR1 GEAIGNYY, CDR2 EKD. This CDR3 comprises 18 residues. As DNA, the CDR3 is TGTGCCTGTAACACCGTCGGTACTGGGGGATCCCTCCCCGATAAACTCATCTTT. Translated: CACNTVGTGGSLPDKLIF.

Concerning this clone itself: A read error likely explains why the TCRdb protein, taken from a much larger clone, differs from this DNA's translation at residue 11; the protein shown is translated from the DNA. The rearrangement joins TRDV1 to TRDJ1, with a possible D match to TRDD3 (5 bases). In the absence of a J gene in TCRdb, the DNA was matched to germline to assign it here. V shed 2 bases and J shed 1 base, with 23 bases lying between them. CDR1 TSWWSYY and CDR2 QGS come from the germline V gene. CDR3 length: 19 amino acids. The CDR3 spells CALGEIQGVWETSTDKLIF. The DNA of the CDR3 is TGTGCTCTTGGGGAAATCCAAGGGGTCTGGGAGACGTCCACCGATAAACTCATCTTT.

A remark on this clone: A read error is likely here: a far larger clone is one base away. The sample carries other DNA sequences with the same CDR3. The chain has TRDV2 and TRDJ1; 10 bases map to TRDD3. In germline, CDR1 is GEAIGNYY, CDR2 EKD. The CDR3 runs to 16 residues. The CDR3 loop reads CACVNLGDMATDKLIF. CDR3 nucleotides: TGTGCCTGTGTCAACCTGGGGGATATGGCGACCGATAAACTAATCTTT.

With respect to this clone: A read error likely explains this, since a far larger clone differs by one base. Other DNA variants within this sample encode the same CDR3. The J gene is uncalled and the V gene is TRDV2; whether TRDD3, the table's D call, matches the DNA was not checked. Germline values: CDR1 GEAIGNYY, CDR2 EKD. This CDR3 is built from 14 residues. The CDR3 DNA sequence: TGTGCCTGTGACACGGTTGGGCCGCGGAATAAGCTCATCTTT. Translation: CACDTVGPRNKLIF.

Details on this clone: TCRdb's listed protein matches a much larger clone and diverges from this DNA's translation at residue 11, likely through a read error; the protein shown comes from the DNA. CDR3 loop: CACDNVLGDTEVGTDKLIF. DNA for the CDR3: TGTGCCTGTGACAACGTACTGGGGGATACAGAGGTTGGCACCGATAAACTCATCTTT. The rearrangement links TRDV2 to TRDJ1; 12 bases fit TRDD3. The J gene comes from matching the DNA to germline here; TCRdb lacks it. CDR3 length: 19 amino acids. Per the germline V gene, CDR1 is GEAIGNYY and CDR2 is EKD. The V segment lost 2 bases and the J segment 1 base; nucleotides outside the gene matches: 13.

As for this clone: With a much larger clone just one base away, this may be a read error. The V gene corresponds to TRDV1; no J gene was called; TRDD3 was called by the table and not checked on the DNA. CDR3 length equals 26 residues. Germline CDR1 and CDR2: TSWWSYY and QGS. CDR3 in DNA: TGTGCTCTTGGGGAACTATTTAATCTTCCCCCCTACGCCTACTGGGGGATACGGAGGTACACCGATAAGCTCATCTTT. It is translated as CALGELFNLPPYAYWGIRRYTDKLIF.

This clone came up a few times. A far larger clone is one nucleotide away, so this likely arose from a read error. Other DNA sequences from this sample encode an identical CDR3 as well. V gene TRDV2 combines with J gene TRDJ3, with 13 bases matching TRDD3. Here the J gene was assigned by germline matching of the DNA, as TCRdb has none. The V gene's germline CDR1 is GEAIGNYY and CDR2 EKD. The CDR3 totals 18 residues. CDR3 bases: TGTGCTTGTGACCTTACTGGGGGATACGGCTGGGACACCCGACAGATGTTTTTC. Translated, it gives CACDLTGGYGWDTRQMFF.

In its sample, this clone was seen a few times. This DNA translates differently at residue 5 from the TCRdb protein, which is that of a much larger clone; a read error is likely, and the protein shown is the DNA's own translation. The chain joins TRDV2 to TRDJ1; the match to TRDD3 covers 13 bases. Since TCRdb gives no J gene, matching the DNA to germline was used here to assign it. CDR3 size: 19 residues. Germline V lookup: CDR1 GEAIGNYY, CDR2 EKD. J lost 7 bases, V lost 6 bases, and 22 bases had no gene match. The CDR3 DNA reads TGTGCCTGTACAGTCCCCGGGGACTGGACAACTGGGGGATACGGTAAACTCATCTTT. This codes for CACTVPGDWTTGGYGKLIF.

Only a few counts were recorded for this clone. The protein TCRdb lists belongs to a much larger clone and differs from this DNA's translation at residue 17, which points to a read error; the protein shown is made from the DNA. The rearrangement joins TRAV38-2/DV8 to TRDJ1; 10 bases line up with TRDD3. The J gene was not available in TCRdb and was assigned here by matching the DNA to germline segments. The CDR3 sequence is 22 residues long. J was trimmed by 0 bases and V by 2 bases; bases with no gene match: 22. In germline, CDR1 is TSESDYY, CDR2 QEAYKQQN. The CDR3 is CAYRRFFAFPPSTGGYTDKLIF. The CDR3 DNA reads TGTGCTTATAGGAGATTCTTTGCCTTCCCCCCGAGTACTGGGGGATACACCGATAAACTCATCTTT.